The rows below give T cell receptor beta chains drawn from one sample of a study of CD8 T cells in ankylosing spondylitis. TCRdb itself ran the 5' RACE reads through MiXCR, one entry per CDR3 protein. The sample includes 26,000 or so distinct CDR3 sequences, approximately 8% of them seen just once. The specimen sequenced was blood. Receptor source: a male donor with ankylosing spondylitis or in good health (not recorded which). Both conserved end residues are part of each CDR3. Each record gives: V gene, clone size, D gene, J gene, CDR3 DNA, CDR3 protein. D genes are given only for firm matches. Size is stated for part of the rows, as once, few or many counts, or as a class when the clone is expanded.

TRBV12-3/TRBV12-4	few	NA	TRBJ2-2	TGTGCCAGCAGCTTCATCGTCGGGGGAACCGGGGAGCTGTTTTTT	CASSFIVGGTGELFF
TRBV7-3	few	NA	TRBJ2-1	TGTGCCAGCAGCTTAAAGGCAGGAGGCTTTAACAATGAGCAGTTCTTC	CASSLKAGGFNNEQFF
TRBV27	few	TRBD1	TRBJ1-5	TGTGCCAGCAGCTACAGGGGGAACAATCAGCCCCAGCATTTT	CASSYRGNNQPQHF
TRBV6-5	few	NA	TRBJ2-4	TGTGCCAGCAGCTCAGGGGCCGAAAACATTCAGTACTTC	CASSSGAENIQYF
TRBV7-2	many	TRBD2	TRBJ2-5	TGTGCCAGCAGCCTGGGACTAGCGGGGACAGAGACCCAGTACTTC	CASSLGLAGTETQYF
TRBV12-3/TRBV12-4	many	TRBD1	TRBJ1-1	TGTGCCAGCACCGGAACAGGGGGCGGCCGTGAAGCTTTCTTT	CASTGTGGGREAFF
TRBV12-3/TRBV12-4	NA	NA	TRBJ2-5	TGTGCCAGCAGTTCCCGAGTTGGGGGCCGAATGGGAGAGACCCAGTACTTC	CASSSRVGGRMGETQYF
TRBV10-3	NA	TRBD1	TRBJ2-1	TGTGCCATCAGTGATGACAGGGGTGGGCAGTTCTTC	CAISDDRGGQFF
TRBV5-1	NA	NA	TRBJ2-3	TGCGCCAGCAGCTTGGGACAGGACACAGATACGCAGTATTTT	CASSLGQDTDTQYF
TRBV5-6	NA	NA	TRBJ1-1	TGTGCCAGCAGCTTGTTCCAGGACACTGAAGCTTTCTTT	CASSLFQDTEAFF
TRBV29-1	few	TRBD1	TRBJ1-1	TGCAGCGGTCGACAGGGAGAGGGCACTGAAGCTTTCTTT	CSGRQGEGTEAFF
TRBV5-1	NA	TRBD2	TRBJ2-7	TGCGCCAGCAGCCCAGGACTAGCGGGAGTGTGGGAGCAGTACTTC	CASSPGLAGVWEQYF
TRBV7-9	few	TRBD2	TRBJ2-2	TGTGCCAGCAGCTCCAGCGGGGGGACTAACACCGGGGAGCTGTTTTTT	CASSSSGGTNTGELFF
TRBV2	NA	NA	TRBJ2-2	TGTGCCAGCAGTGATTCTAGCGCTGGGACCGGGGAGCTGTTTTTT	CASSDSSAGTGELFF
TRBV24-1	NA	NA	TRBJ1-1	TGTGCCACCAGTGATTTGTGGACCGGCAGGGTAGATGAAGCTTTCTTT	CATSDLWTGRVDEAFF
TRBV27	few	TRBD2	TRBJ2-7	TGTGCCAGCAGTTCACTCCTTAGCGGGAGGAACGAGCAGTACTTC	CASSSLLSGRNEQYF
TRBV24-1	many	NA	TRBJ2-2	TGTGCCACCAGTGATTTTCGAGACACCGGGGAGCTGTTTTTT	CATSDFRDTGELFF
TRBV20-1	NA	TRBD2	TRBJ2-3	TGCAGTGCTAGAGTTCTAGCGGTCTCTAGCACAGATACGCAGTATTTT	CSARVLAVSSTDTQYF
TRBV5-1	NA	TRBD2	TRBJ2-2	TGCGCCAGCAGCACCGGACTAGCGGGAGCGGCCGGGGAGCTGTTTTTT	CASSTGLAGAAGELFF
TRBV20-1	few	TRBD1	TRBJ2-7	TGCAGTGCTATCGGACAGGCCTTCTACGAGCAGTACTTC	CSAIGQAFYEQYF
TRBV5-5	NA	NA	TRBJ2-7	TGTGCCAGCAGCCTTGTTCCCATCTACGAGCAGTACTTC	CASSLVPIYEQYF
TRBV7-2	NA	TRBD2	TRBJ2-1	TGTGCCAGCAGCTTAGTGGTAGCGGGTTACAATGAGCAGTTCTTC	CASSLVVAGYNEQFF
TRBV7-2	few	NA	TRBJ2-1	TGTGCCAGCAGCCTTGGACGGGGGTTCACCTACAATGAGCAGTTCTTC	CASSLGRGFTYNEQFF
TRBV20-1	medium-sized	NA	TRBJ2-7	TGCAGTGCTTCAGAGGTAGGGGCCTACGAGCAGTACTTC	CSASEVGAYEQYF
TRBV2	many	NA	TRBJ1-4	TGTGCCAGCAGTGAAAGGGTCAGGACAGCAACTAATGAAAAACTGTTTTTT	CASSERVRTATNEKLFF
TRBV12-3/TRBV12-4	few	TRBD1	TRBJ1-5	TGTGCCAGCAGTTTTCAACAGGGGGCGAATCAGCCCCAGCATTTT	CASSFQQGANQPQHF
TRBV29-1	NA	NA	TRBJ1-1	TGCAGCGTTGAAGATCGGGCCACGAACACTGAAGCTTTCTTT	CSVEDRATNTEAFF
TRBV7-3	few	NA	TRBJ2-1	TGTGCCAGCAGCTCCTCGGGAGGGGGCCTCAATGAGCAGTTCTTC	CASSSSGGGLNEQFF
TRBV29-1	many	TRBD1	TRBJ1-5	TGCAGCGTGATTTCGGACAGGGACAATCAGCCCCAGCATTTT	CSVISDRDNQPQHF
TRBV29-1	many	NA	TRBJ2-7	TGCAGCGCCGGACAGCCCTACGAGCAGTACTTC	CSAGQPYEQYF
TRBV11-3	NA	TRBD2	TRBJ2-1	TGTGCCAGCAGCTTAGGGGAGGGTAATGAGCAGTTCTTC	CASSLGEGNEQFF
TRBV29-1	few	NA	TRBJ2-3	TGCAGCGTTGGGGACACAAGCACAGATACGCAGTATTTT	CSVGDTSTDTQYF
TRBV7-9	NA	TRBD2	TRBJ2-1	TGTGCCAGCAGGTTTAGCGGGAGTGGCTCCTACAATGAGCAGTTCTTC	CASRFSGSGSYNEQFF
TRBV29-1	NA	TRBD2	TRBJ2-2	TGCAGCGTTGGCTGGGAGGGGAGAACCAACAACCCCGGGGAGCTGTTTTTT	CSVGWEGRTNNPGELFF
TRBV12-3/TRBV12-4	many	NA	TRBJ1-1	TGTGCCAGCAGTTTCCGCGTGTCGGCGGGGAACACTGAAGCTTTCTTT	CASSFRVSAGNTEAFF
TRBV3-1	few	NA	TRBJ2-7	TGTGCCAGCAGCCTACAGGGCGAGCAGTACTTC	CASSLQGEQYF
TRBV7-6	NA	TRBD2	TRBJ2-1	TGTGCCAGCAGCTTAGAGGGCGGGGGTACCTATGAGCAGTTCTTC	CASSLEGGGTYEQFF
TRBV7-2	NA	NA	TRBJ2-3	TGTGCCAGCAGCTCCCGGGTCACGCAGTATTTT	CASSSRVTQYF
TRBV12-3/TRBV12-4	few	TRBD2	TRBJ2-3	TGTGCCAGCAGCTTAGCGGGGGAGGTCACAGATACGCAGTATTTT	CASSLAGEVTDTQYF
TRBV27	many	NA	TRBJ1-1	TGTGCCAGCAGTTTAGGAGGGGCAGGCACTGAAGCTTTCTTT	CASSLGGAGTEAFF
TRBV10-3	few	TRBD2	TRBJ2-5	TGTGCCATCGCCGGGACTAGCGGGGGGCAAGAGACCCAGTACTTC	CAIAGTSGGQETQYF
TRBV5-1	few	NA	TRBJ2-1	TGCGCCAGCAATGCGGTCGTGGACAATGAGCAGTTCTTC	CASNAVVDNEQFF
TRBV12-3/TRBV12-4	NA	NA	TRBJ2-2	TGTGCCAGCAGCTCGGCCCTCCCCGGGGAGCTGTTTTTT	CASSSALPGELFF
TRBV12-3/TRBV12-4	NA	TRBD2	TRBJ2-1	TGTGCCAGCAGCAAACTCAGCGGGAGGATCGCCAATGAGCAGTTCTTC	CASSKLSGRIANEQFF
TRBV27	few	NA	TRBJ2-1	TGTGCCAGCAGGGCCCTTGGGCTGATCTACAATGAGCAGTTCTTC	CASRALGLIYNEQFF
TRBV29-1	NA	NA	TRBJ2-3	TGCAGCGTCGACGGGGGCACAGATACGCAGTATTTT	CSVDGGTDTQYF
TRBV6-2/TRBV6-3	NA	NA	TRBJ2-6	TGTGCCAGCCCCTTAGGACGGGTGATAAGCTACTCTGGGGCCAACGTCCTGACTTTC	CASPLGRVISYSGANVLTF
TRBV28	few	NA	TRBJ2-3	TGTGCCAGCAGTCCCGCAGGGGAAGATACGCAGTATTTT	CASSPAGEDTQYF